Shown below are 3 T cell receptor beta chains from a single sample sequenced in a study of T cells in Graves' hyperthyroidism and ophthalmopathy. There were TCR beta CDR3 regions amplified from RNA transcripts. HTBI primers were used for first-round RT-PCR of the TCR CDR3. TCRdb independently ran MiXCR on the multiplex PCR reads; one entry per CDR3 protein. The sample yields 500,000 to 650,000 distinct CDR3 sequences, 15% to 20% seen once. The sequencing input was blood. The receptors originated from a man aged 40-50 years with Graves' ophthalmopathy.

This clonotype was observed many times. V gene TRBV5-1 combines with J gene TRBJ2-3; 10 nucleotides match TRBD1. Germline V lookup: CDR1 SGHRS, CDR2 YFSETQ. V was clipped by 1 base and J by 2 bases; unmatched bases: 4. The length of the CDR3 is 16 residues. CDR3 region: CASSLRDRGPTDTQYF. DNA of the CDR3: TGCGCCAGCAGCTTGAGGGACAGGGGACCCACAGATACGCAGTATTTT.

The V gene is TRBV6-5, the J gene TRBJ2-7, with a weak D call TRBD1 (5 bases). CDR3 size: 14 residues. V was trimmed by 0 bases and J by 3 bases, leaving 9 bases between them. Germline-derived CDR1 and CDR2 are MNHEY and SVGAGI. DNA for the CDR3: TGTGCCAGCAGTTACTCAGGGGCGAGCTACGAGCAGTACTTC. Its translation is CASSYSGASYEQYF.

This clonotype was counted at least ten times. V and J are TRBV7-2 and TRBJ2-3, with D perhaps matching TRBD1 or TRBD2 (5 bases each). This CDR3 contains 13 residues. The V end was cut by 5 bases, the J end by 0 bases, with 6 bases between. Germline assignment: CDR1 SGHTA and CDR2 FQGNSA. In DNA, the CDR3 is TGTGCCAGCAGCCGGGGCAGCACAGATACGCAGTATTTT. The encoded protein is CASSRGSTDTQYF.